Shown below are 13 T cell receptor beta chains from a single sample sequenced in a study of regulatory T cells in long-lasting Graves disease. Time point noted: persistent/refractory GD, antithyroid drugs over 5 years with positive TRAb. PBMCs provided the RNA from which the TCR library was made. Library construction for TCR beta used iRepertoire HTBI primers and Arm-PCR of CDR3 regions. Using its own MiXCR run on the multiplex PCR reads, TCRdb lists one record per CDR3 protein. The table includes approximately 690,000 distinct CDR3 sequences, around 30% detected once. Sequences were derived from peripheral blood mononuclear cells (PBMCs), sampled when the disease was refractory, from a patient treated with antithyroid drugs. The receptor set was obtained from a female donor with Graves disease.

This chain uses TRBV12-3 or TRBV12-4 with TRBJ1-2; 11 bases line up with TRBD1. The CDR3 totals 16 residues. V lost 3 bases and J lost 4; bases outside the gene matches: 7. CDR3 sequence reads: CASSFGTGGIGYGYTF. The CDR3 bases are TGTGCCAGCAGTTTCGGGACAGGGGGGATTGGCTATGGCTACACCTTC.

This clonotype has a count of ten or more. The chain links TRBV6-1 to TRBJ1-2, with D tentatively TRBD1 (5 bases). V was pared by 8 bases and J by 6 bases, with 19 bases between. This CDR3 has 14 amino acids. Per germline, CDR1 MNHNS and CDR2 SASEGT. CDR3 region: CASEFGAGRDGYTF. DNA for the CDR3: TGTGCCAGCGAGTTCGGGGCAGGCCGGGATGGCTACACCTTC.

This clonotype was observed many times. CDR3 in DNA: TGTGCCAGCAGTTCCGACAGTCGATATAGCAATCAGCCCCAGCATTTT. Translated: CASSSDSRYSNQPQHF. The rearrangement joins TRBV28 to TRBJ1-5, with D possibly TRBD1 on 5 matching bases. Trimming cost V 4 bases and J 0 bases, with 13 bases left between them. This CDR3 has 16 residues. CDR1 is MDHEN, CDR2 SYDVKM, per germline.

This clonotype has ten or more counts. V is TRBV2 and J is TRBJ1-1; TRBD1 is a possible D gene (5 bases). CDR3 length: 15 residues. Trimming took 7 bases from V and 4 from J, leaving 19 bases between them. The germline gives CDR1 SNHLY, CDR2 FYNNEI. CDR3 sequence: CASNFRGQGVTEAFF. Here the CDR3 DNA reads TGTGCCAGCAATTTCCGAGGACAAGGAGTCACTGAAGCTTTCTTT.

The rearrangement joins TRBV25-1 to TRBJ1-3, with D maybe TRBD1 (6 bases). The germline V gene encodes CDR1 MGHDK and CDR2 SYGVNS. CDR3 length equals 15 residues. V lost 4 bases to trimming and J lost 3 bases, with 13 bases between them. The CDR3 here is CASSASGGLGNTIYF. For the CDR3, the DNA is TGTGCCAGCAGTGCCTCCGGGGGCCTTGGAAACACCATATATTTT.

In this sample, this clonotype turned up a few times. The junction shows a germline mismatch at one end, possibly a read error. This chain uses TRBV3-1 with TRBJ2-5; 11 bases fit TRBD2. CDR1 LGHDT and CDR2 YNNKEL come from the germline V gene (reference sequence). This CDR3 comprises 16 residues. This chain's CDR3 is CASIQRLAGGQETQYF. The CDR3, as DNA: TGTGCCAGCATCCAAAGGCTAGCGGGGGGCCAAGAGACCCAGTACTTC.

This clonotype has ten or more counts. J is TRBJ1-5 and V is TRBV28; 7 bases map to TRBD1. The CDR3 spans 14 residues. Germline V gene lookup returns CDR1 MDHEN and CDR2 SYDVKM. With 10 bases clipped from V and 7 bases from J, the junction kept 13 bases outside the gene matches. CDR3: CATGAGGLGQPQHF. CDR3 nucleotide sequence: TGTGCCACCGGCGCAGGGGGATTGGGACAGCCCCAGCATTTT.

The sample holds many counts of this clonotype. V gene TRBV14 combines with J gene TRBJ2-7; maybe TRBD2 (6 bases). CDR1 and CDR2 from the germline V gene are SGHDN and FVKESK. V was cut by 8 bases and J by 4 bases, with 18 bases left in between. This CDR3 contains 14 residues. CDR3 residues: CASSPGPGGYEQYF. The CDR3 region has the DNA TGTGCCAGCTCACCGGGACCCGGGGGATACGAGCAGTACTTC. Together with reference TRBV14 and TRBJ2-7, the CDR3 gives the full variable domain: EAGVTQFPSHSVIEKGQTVTLRCDPISGHDNLYWYRRVMGKEIKFLLHFVKESKQDESGMPNNRFLAERTGGTYSTLKVQPAELEDSGVYFCASSPGPGGYEQYFGPGTRLTVT.

The table lists this clonotype with many counts. This rearrangement joins TRBV20-1 to TRBJ1-1; a possible D gene is TRBD1 (5 bases). CDR1 is DFQATT and CDR2 is SNEGSKA in the germline V gene (reference sequence). The CDR3 runs to 17 residues. With 6 bases removed from V and 4 bases from J, the gap between germline ends came to 27 bases. CDR3: CSATTATTSGLGTEAFF. The CDR3 nucleotides read TGCAGTGCCACAACTGCGACCACCTCAGGGTTGGGCACTGAAGCTTTCTTT.

This clonotype was counted ten times or more. The chain employs TRBV6-1 and TRBJ1-2; D might be TRBD1 (6 bases). Germline values: CDR1 MNHNS, CDR2 SASEGT. V was trimmed by 2 bases and J by 4 bases, leaving 11 bases between them. This CDR3 has 14 amino acids. CDR3 residues: CASSETTGPYGYTF. The CDR3 DNA reads as TGTGCCAGCAGTGAAACGACAGGCCCCTATGGCTACACCTTC.

The chain has TRBV7-9 and TRBJ1-4; D unclear. CDR1 and CDR2 from the germline V gene are SEHNR and FQNEAQ (reference sequence). The CDR3 has 12 residues. V was trimmed by 1 base and J by 7 bases, leaving 4 bases between them. The chain's CDR3 is CASSLVLEKLFF. In DNA form, the CDR3 reads TGTGCCAGCAGCTTAGTGCTTGAAAAACTGTTTTTT. The whole variable domain, remainder taken from reference TRBV7-9 and TRBJ1-4, is DTGVSQNPRHKITKRGQNVTFRCDPISEHNRLYWYRQTLGQGPEFLTYFQNEAQLEKSRLLSDRFSAERPKGSFSTLEIQRTEQGDSAMYLCASSLVLEKLFFGSGTQLSVL.

At least ten counts were recorded for this clonotype. The chain carries TRBV27 and TRBJ1-1; D is unclear. This CDR3 has 16 residues. Germline V lookup: CDR1 MNHEY, CDR2 SMNVEV (reference sequence). V was cut by 5 bases and J by 1 base, with 17 bases left in between. The CDR3 sequence: CASSTNRPGANTEAFF. CDR3 sequence (DNA): TGTGCCAGCAGTACCAACCGACCGGGAGCGAACACTGAAGCTTTCTTT.

The chain couples TRBV5-1 to TRBJ1-2; maybe TRBD1 (5 bases). Germline CDR1 reads SGHRS; CDR2 reads YFSETQ. The CDR3 is made up of 15 amino acids. V lost 4 bases and J 5 bases, leaving 18 bases between the germline ends. The CDR3 loop reads CASSRAGGEGYGYTF. The DNA for the CDR3 is TGCGCCAGCAGCAGAGCCGGGGGAGAAGGGTATGGCTACACCTTC.